This T cell receptor (beta chain) was identified during a study of blood T cell repertoires in COVID-19. Study details: Sites in the United States, Italy and Spain provided acute and convalescent COVID-19 samples.

Regarding this clone: A junction end diverges from the germline sequence, so it may reflect a read error.

Original methodology: Researchers report that nucleated cell counts were estimated from reference gene primer amplification. Profiled with immunoSEQ multiplex PCR; TCRdb holds only in-frame clones, not every one. From that table come the V and J calls and clone size; the DNA was used to work out D and trimming. The repertoire consists of some 370,000 clones, with roughly four fifths occurring once and the leading ten covering about 5%. CDR3 size: 16 residues. Germline loops: CDR1 SGHTA, CDR2 FQGNSA. Resolution of symptoms, clearance, or two negative PCRs was present in recovered Cohort 3 donors. The TCR originated in a woman between 50 and 59 years old who had recovered from COVID-19. J is TRBJ2-1 and V is TRBV7-2; weak D call: TRBD2 (6 bases). Material: PBMCs or T cells enriched from blood (not recorded which). CDR3 amino acids: CASSLAGAGIYNEQFF. The CDR3 DNA sequence: TGTGCCAGCAGCCTAGCCGGGGCGGGAATATACAATGAGCAGTTCTTC. The full variable domain, completed using reference TRBV7-2 and TRBJ2-1, is GAGVSQSPSNKVTEKGKDVELRCDPISGHTALYWYRQSLGQGLEFLIYFQGNSAPDKSGLPSDRFSAERTGGSVSTLTIQRTQQEDSAVYLCASSLAGAGIYNEQFFGPGTRLTVL.